The rows below give T cell receptor beta chains drawn from one sample of a study of cytomegalovirus exposure and HLA in healthy donors. Method: immunoSEQ multiplex PCR; TCRdb's copy keeps in-frame clones and lacks some. The data show about 130,000 clones, with less than 80% seen just once and 6.5% held by the top ten. The sequenced material came from PBMCs. Every receptor here comes from a middle-aged man in good health and CMV-seropositive. CDR3s include the opening cysteine and the closing phenylalanine or tryptophan. Fields, in order: V gene, J gene, D gene, clone size, CDR3 protein, CDR3 DNA. A D gene is named only where the DNA matches it firmly. Only some rows state a clone size, as once, few, many or a class for expanded clones.

>TRBV7-9|TRBJ2-3|TRBD2|.
CSSSAGTSGRWGTDTQYF
TGTTCCAGCAGCGCCGGGACTAGCGGGAGGTGGGGCACAGATACGCAGTATTTT
>TRBV6-1|TRBJ2-1|TRBD2|.
CASSDMVLGLAGADNEQFF
TGTGCCAGCAGTGATATGGTTCTGGGGCTAGCGGGAGCGGACAATGAGCAGTTCTTC
>TRBV4-1|TRBJ2-7|TRBD1|.
CASHSSKGAANLDEQYF
TGCGCCAGCCACTCAAGTAAGGGGGCGGCGAATTTGGACGAGCAGTACTTC
>TRBV7-8|TRBJ1-5|TRBD1|.
CASSLDMDRGRQPQHF
TGTGCCAGCAGCTTAGATATGGACAGGGGGCGTCAGCCCCAGCATTTT
>TRBV29-1|TRBJ1-2|.|.
CSAGGEETARGYTF
TGCAGCGCTGGGGGGGAGGAGACGGCAAGAGGCTACACCTTC
>TRBV13|TRBJ2-7|TRBD1|.
CASSPEGQGFYEQYF
TGTGCCAGCAGCCCAGAGGGACAGGGGTTCTACGAGCAGTACTTC
>TRBV2|TRBJ1-5|.|.
CASRQPYSNQPQHF
TGTGCCAGCAGACAGCCGTATAGCAATCAGCCCCAGCATTTT
>TRBV28|TRBJ1-2|.|.
CASSPTVNYGYTF
TGTGCCAGCAGCCCGACAGTAAACTATGGCTACACCTTC
>TRBV7-2|TRBJ1-1|TRBD1|.
CASSSQGVTEAFF
TGTGCCAGCAGCAGCCAGGGGGTAACTGAAGCTTTCTTT
>TRBV18|TRBJ1-5|TRBD1|.
CASSPTTGGGQPQHF
TGTGCCAGCTCACCAACTACAGGGGGCGGACAGCCCCAGCATTTT
>TRBV6-1|TRBJ1-1|TRBD1|.
CASREETGRYPEAFF
TGTGCCAGCAGAGAGGAGACAGGGAGATACCCTGAAGCTTTCTTT
>TRBV5-1|TRBJ1-2|TRBD1|few
CASSKRDRGYGYTF
TGCGCCAGCAGCAAAAGAGACAGGGGCTATGGCTACACCTTC
>TRBV7-2|TRBJ2-1|.|few
CASSLEAEVYNEQFF
TGTGCCAGCAGCTTAGAGGCGGAGGTCTACAATGAGCAGTTCTTC
>TRBV14|TRBJ2-2|.|.
CASSPLDRNTGELFF
TGTGCCAGCAGCCCATTGGACAGGAACACCGGGGAGCTGTTTTTT
>TRBV11-2|TRBJ2-3|TRBD2|.
CASSLDASGSNTDTQYF
TGTGCCAGCAGCTTAGATGCGAGCGGGAGTAATACAGATACGCAGTATTTT
>TRBV9|TRBJ2-5|.|once
CASSLTETQYF
TGTGCCAGCAGCCTAACCGAGACCCAGTACTTC
>TRBV7-2|TRBJ2-5|.|once
CASSYPGVQETQYF
TGTGCCAGCAGCTACCCGGGAGTCCAAGAGACCCAGTACTTC
>TRBV12-5|TRBJ2-4|TRBD2|.
CASGLSGGNIQYF
TGTGCTAGTGGTTTGTCGGGAGGAAACATTCAGTACTTC
>TRBV30|TRBJ1-2|.|.
CAWRSGERGWGYTF
TGTGCCTGGAGATCGGGGGAACGGGGCTGGGGCTACACCTTC
>TRBV19|TRBJ1-2|.|.
CASSKAPRQLTNYGYTF
TGTGCCAGTAGTAAGGCTCCGAGACAGTTGACTAACTATGGCTACACCTTC
>TRBV11-2|TRBJ2-3|TRBD2|.
CASSFRTSGIADTQYF
TGTGCCAGCAGCTTCCGGACTAGCGGGATCGCAGATACGCAGTATTTT
>TRBV7-3|TRBJ2-2|.|.
CASSRTIYTGELFF
TGTGCCAGCAGTCGGACAATTTACACCGGGGAGCTGTTTTTT
>TRBV6-5|TRBJ2-3|.|.
CASSLSFTDTQYF
TGTGCCAGCAGTTTAAGCTTCACAGATACGCAGTATTTT
>TRBV10-3|TRBJ2-5|.|.
CAISERGQETQYF
TGTGCCATCAGTGAGCGGGGCCAAGAGACCCAGTACTTC
>TRBV5-4|TRBJ2-1|TRBD2|.
CASSAGLAVYNEQFF
TGTGCCAGCAGCGCGGGGCTAGCGGTATACAATGAGCAGTTCTTC
>TRBV7-2|TRBJ2-7|.|.
CASSLRDSYEQYF
TGTGCCAGCAGCTTACGGGATTCCTACGAGCAGTACTTC
>TRBV7-5|TRBJ1-5|.|once
CVRSLTASGLHTHQPQHF
TGTGTCAGAAGCTTAACGGCATCGGGTCTGCACACACATCAGCCCCAGCATTTT
>TRBV2|TRBJ1-1|.|once
CAPRRGARGMNTEAFF
TGTGCCCCCCGTCGGGGGGCGCGGGGAATGAACACTGAAGCTTTCTTT
>TRBV11-2|TRBJ2-7|TRBD2|.
CASRSGRVAGGPLYEQYF
TGTGCCAGCAGGTCGGGGAGGGTAGCGGGAGGGCCGCTCTACGAGCAGTACTTC
>TRBV2|TRBJ1-1|.|.
CASSEQGSNTEAFF
TGTGCCAGCAGTGAACAGGGATCGAACACTGAAGCTTTCTTT
>TRBV7-2|TRBJ2-7|TRBD2|.
CASSSGTSGLYEQYF
TGTGCCAGCAGCTCCGGGACTAGCGGGCTCTACGAGCAGTACTTC
>TRBV19|TRBJ2-7|TRBD2|.
CASSILLASHEQYF
TGTGCCAGTAGTATATTACTAGCGAGCCACGAGCAGTACTTC
>TRBV6-6|TRBJ1-5|TRBD1|.
CASTGTRTGQPQHF
TGTGCCAGCACCGGGACCCGGACAGGACAGCCCCAGCATTTT
>TRBV11-2|TRBJ2-7|.|.
CASSLAAARGYEQYF
TGTGCCAGCAGCTTAGCGGCCGCCCGGGGCTACGAGCAGTACTTC
>TRBV5-1|TRBJ2-5|.|.
CASSFQGTRETQYF
TGCGCCAGCAGCTTTCAGGGGACACGAGAGACCCAGTACTTC
>TRBV6-6|TRBJ2-7|.|.
CASSAGTASYEQYF
TGTGCCAGCAGTGCGGGGACCGCCTCGTACGAGCAGTACTTC
>TRBV19|TRBJ1-5|.|.
CASSLRGVYSNQPQHF
TGTGCCAGTAGTCTACGAGGAGTGTATAGCAATCAGCCCCAGCATTTT
>TRBV19|TRBJ2-7|TRBD1|.
CASSITTGATYEQYF
TGTGCCAGTAGTATCACTACAGGGGCCACCTACGAGCAGTACTTC
>TRBV27|TRBJ1-6|.|.
CASSFGQSSYNSPLHF
TGTGCCAGCAGTTTTGGACAGAGCTCCTATAATTCACCCCTCCACTTT
>TRBV5-6|TRBJ1-2|TRBD1|.
CASSSDRGFTYTF
TGTGCCAGCAGCTCGGACAGGGGATTTACCTACACCTTC
>TRBV2|TRBJ2-3|TRBD2|.
CASRTGTSGSPVGTQYF
TGTGCCAGCAGGACCGGGACTAGCGGGAGTCCGGTGGGTACGCAGTATTTT
>TRBV27|TRBJ1-5|.|.
CASSLLSQGFGQPQHF
TGTGCCAGCAGTTTATTATCGCAGGGGTTTGGGCAGCCCCAGCATTTT
>TRBV30|TRBJ2-1|TRBD2|.
CAWTQGLASNEQFF
TGTGCCTGGACCCAGGGACTAGCGAGCAATGAGCAGTTCTTC
>TRBV5-5|TRBJ2-3|TRBD1|.
CASSNRDRGTDTQYF
TGTGCCAGCAGCAACCGGGACAGGGGTACCGATACGCAGTATTTT